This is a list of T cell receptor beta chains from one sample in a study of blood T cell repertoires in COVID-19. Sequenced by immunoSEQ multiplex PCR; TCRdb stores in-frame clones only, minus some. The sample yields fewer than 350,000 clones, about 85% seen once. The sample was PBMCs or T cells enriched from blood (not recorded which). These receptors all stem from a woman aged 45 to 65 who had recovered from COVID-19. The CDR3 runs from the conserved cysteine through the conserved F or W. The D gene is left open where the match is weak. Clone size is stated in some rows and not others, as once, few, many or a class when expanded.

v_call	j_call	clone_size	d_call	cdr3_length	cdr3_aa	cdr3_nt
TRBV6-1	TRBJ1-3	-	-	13	CASSEARQVTIYF	TGTGCCAGCAGTGAAGCCCGACAGGTCACCATATATTTT
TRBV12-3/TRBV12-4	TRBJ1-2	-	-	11	CASSRGYGYTF	TGTGCCAGTTCTCGGGGTTATGGCTACACCTTC
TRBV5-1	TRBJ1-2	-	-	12	CASSSQGYGYTF	TGCGCCAGCAGCTCACAGGGCTATGGCTACACCTTC
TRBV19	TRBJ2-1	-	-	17	CASSIVPQIRVGSEQFF	TGTGCCAGTAGTATAGTCCCCCAGATCCGGGTTGGGTCTGAGCAGTTCTTC
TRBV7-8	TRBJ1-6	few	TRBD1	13	CASRGTGLSPLHF	TGTGCTAGCCGAGGGACAGGGTTATCACCCCTCCACTTT
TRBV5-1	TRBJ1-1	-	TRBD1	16	CASSFQGGWMNTEAFF	TGCGCCAGCAGCTTCCAGGGGGGCTGGATGAACACTGAAGCTTTCTTT
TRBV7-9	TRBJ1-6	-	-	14	CASREGLKNSPLHF	TGTGCCAGCAGGGAAGGACTGAAGAATTCACCCCTCCACTTT
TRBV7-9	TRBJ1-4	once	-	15	CASSSTGLGYEKLFF	TGTGCCAGCAGCTCAACAGGGCTAGGTTATGAAAAACTGTTTTTT
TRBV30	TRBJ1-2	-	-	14	CAWSAGLQNYGYTF	TGTGCCTGGAGTGCGGGACTCCAGAACTATGGCTACACCTTC
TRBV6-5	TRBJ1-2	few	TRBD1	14	CASRRTGKGGGYTF	TGTGCCAGCAGACGGACAGGGAAGGGCGGTGGCTACACCTTC
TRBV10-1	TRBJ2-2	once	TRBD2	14	CASSELAGAGELFF	TGCGCCAGCAGTGAACTAGCGGGAGCCGGGGAGCTGTTTTTT
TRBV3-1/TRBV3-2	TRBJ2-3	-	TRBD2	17	CASSPARGSGGADTQYF	TGTGCCAGCAGCCCAGCGCGCGGTAGCGGGGGGGCAGATACGCAGTATTTT
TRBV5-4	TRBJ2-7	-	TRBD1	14	CASSIRDRAYEQYF	TGTGCCAGCAGCATCCGGGACAGGGCATACGAGCAGTACTTC
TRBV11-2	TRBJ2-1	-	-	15	CASSAVRSSYNEQFF	TGTGCCAGCAGCGCGGTTCGGAGCTCCTACAATGAGCAGTTCTTC
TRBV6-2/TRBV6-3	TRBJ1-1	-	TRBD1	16	CASSTDRGGMNTEAFF	TGTGCCAGCAGTACCGACAGGGGAGGGATGAACACTGAAGCTTTCTTT